This TCR beta chain stems from a study of cytomegalovirus exposure and HLA in healthy donors (dated by TCRdb to between 2016 and 2019). In the study overall: An earlier analysis of approximately 550 of the donors reported 250 to 300 Gb of sequence data and 117 million unique TCR beta sequences from some 180 million T cells. Class I and class II HLA loci were covered by the typing at four-digit resolution. The aim of the study was to test whether cataloging public T cell receptors could identify signatures of past pathogen exposure. About 280 gigabases of sequencing data and tens of millions of unique TCR sequences made up an early release that covered several hundred HLA-typed donors. The genetic ancestry cluster associated with self-reported Caucasian donors included 80% to 90% of the approximately 410 genotyped donors. Every discovery cohort repertoire had been produced on one sequencing platform. In a later genetic analysis, genome-wide SNP genotypes for about three fifths of the roughly 670 donors were used, and that subset was treated as a discovery cohort. On average, around 240,000 unique TCR beta nucleotide sequences were sequenced per donor among fewer than 500 genotyped donors of the cohort, with approximately 18% of those sequences being non-productive. An earlier analysis of approximately 630 of the donors applied high-throughput TCR beta sequencing to assess whether each TCR beta V gene segment acted as functional or pseudogenic. High-throughput TCR immunosequencing, statistical association of individual TCRs with disease status, and machine learning were combined to predict cytomegalovirus infection status. A separate validation cohort of more than 100 different subjects was used in addition to the roughly 720-subject first cohort. A later analysis re-examined previously published TCR beta repertoires from hundreds of donors and added high-resolution HLA genotyping to investigate patterns of TCR occurrence. Alongside the repertoire data, information on donor age, sex, ethnicity and CMV serostatus was compiled. In the later analysis, no new phenotypic data were used to find candidate immune exposures; instead, reliance was placed on TCR beta sequences and their occurrence across donors. The study profiled the T cell repertoires of fewer than 850 subjects by immunosequencing and related them to cytomegalovirus serostatus. Typing coverage varied by locus: roughly 620-640 donors for A, B, C, DRB1 and DQB1; approximately 520 for DQA1; about 590 for DPA1; roughly 470 for DPB1. Roughly five DR-DQ haplotypes were treated as single units for association and clustering because of strong linkage in the cohort. Overall results and qualifications from the work: Strong co-occurrence of HLA alleles, especially DR and DQ, made assigning TCR associations to individual alleles difficult. The authors suggested that the approach could potentially be generalized to other disease states and immunological phenotypes. The earlier analysis of 587 of the donors excluded 15 to 20 rarely observed V segments, including chromosome 9 orphons, because counts were too low. Because HLA typing was missing for some donors at each locus, association tests included only the typed subset. In a later analysis, TCR association rates were found to vary across HLA loci, with the most associated TCRs seen for DRB1 alleles and the fewest for HLA-C alleles. For the cohort, immune exposure information was limited to CMV serostatus. Correlated functional status among segregating V segments might reflect linkage disequilibrium, but an unknown experimental factor could not be ruled out. The study listed 150 to 200 TCR beta chains as associated with cytomegalovirus. In vitro tests confirmed that a few of the cytomegalovirus-associated TCR beta chains recognize cytomegalovirus antigens. A later genetic analysis associated a missense DCLRE1C variant with V-gene and J-gene trimming of TCR beta chains, and an independent cohort replicated the association. Compared with equally common non-associated chains, HLA-associated TCR beta chains in a later analysis were more clonally expanded and had lower generation probabilities. A further reported finding was that TCR beta sequences accurately predicted the HLA-A and HLA-B alleles for most subjects in the first cohort. In an earlier analysis of 587 of the donors, most TCR beta V segments were observed in productive rearrangements about 90% or about 30% of the time, broadly matching IMGT annotations. Some IMGT-functional V segments, including TRBV6-2 and TRBV6-3, could not be distinguished by the 87-base-pair reads and were therefore excluded. Specific HLA alleles were associated with 15,000 to 20,000 TCR beta sequences at a false discovery rate of 0.05 in a later analysis. A later analysis found that most CMV-associated TCR beta chains appeared HLA-restricted, with HLA associations seemingly driven largely by CMV exposure. In this cohort, only TCR beta chains were sequenced, and detectable features were limited by the absence of alpha or paired-chain data. Cytomegalovirus status was reported to be diagnosed by the classifier with high specificity and sensitivity in both the original and validation cohorts. While some public TCRs were present in many individuals, most TCR sequences turned up only very rarely across donors. The presence/absence analyses assumed that sequencing depth was roughly uniform across donors, and that assumption may not be true. According to a later genetic analysis, donors in an Asian-associated ancestry cluster had fewer N-insertions in productive TCRs than the roughly 670-donor mean. A cluster of highly shared sequence variants was judged likely to be a technical artifact of the sequencing pipeline. Several of the top co-occurrence clusters appeared to be linked to parvovirus B19, influenza, CMV and Epstein-Barr virus, according to a later analysis.

From cysteine to phenylalanine, the CDR3 is 14 amino acids long. Just the 42-base CDR3 DNA is kept, in frame starting at base 1. V is clipped by 4 bases and J by 5 bases, and the sequence between their germline boundaries is 15 bases long. Via the germline V gene (reference sequence), CDR1 is SEHNR and CDR2 FQNEAQ. The library relied on the immunoSEQ multiplex PCR assay. For the multiplex PCR, a mixture combining 60 forward primers for TCR Vbeta segments and 13 reverse primers for TCR Jbeta segments was used. Amplification of the CDR3 region of rearranged TCR beta genes was performed with a multiplex PCR assay on genomic DNA. On the Illumina HiSeq System, the amplified TCR beta libraries were sequenced as 87-base-pair reads. The original pipeline was this. Across the 670 or so repertoires, a later analysis counted approximately 83 million unique TCR beta chains, some 11 million of which were shared by at least two donors. Raw reads were error-corrected and collapsed into unique sequences with a nearest-neighbor algorithm that merged closely related sequences to remove PCR and sequencing errors. V, D and J gene segments were assigned by aligning CDR3 sequences to IMGT reference sequences. Each retained sequence needed at least a six-nucleotide match to both a V gene segment and a J gene segment. A rearrangement counted as productive if the CDR3 had no stop codons and remained in frame with V and J, and every other rearrangement counted as non-productive. Following IMGT convention, CDR3 was defined as the stretch from the second conserved V-encoded cysteine up to the conserved J-encoded phenylalanine. Sequences without an unambiguous match to a single V gene segment were excluded from the earlier analysis of approximately 600 of the donors. An earlier analysis of 587 of the donors called V segments functional above 56.7% productive rearrangements and segregating when the between-donor standard deviation exceeded 5%. A statistical classification framework was developed to diagnose cytomegalovirus status using the catalog of TCR beta chain sequences. In a later analysis, V and J genes were assigned by comparing TCR nucleotide sequences against IMGT/GENE-DB human TR gene sequences. Using the TCRdist pipeline, a later analysis assigned CDR3 sequences along with most-parsimonious VDJ recombination scenarios. A later analysis defined each TCR beta chain by its CDR3 amino acid sequence plus V-gene family, and excluded reads lacking a unique V-gene family. To address suspected cross-contamination and a sequencing artifact, a later analysis removed over 500 highly shared, low-generation-probability nucleotide sequences. In a later analysis, a clonal expansion index for each public chain was calculated from normalized within-repertoire ranks of inferred template counts. Generation probabilities in a later analysis came from a VDJ recombination model fitted to out-of-frame rearrangements, and those results were checked against IGoR. In a later analysis, hypergeometric tests were used to score TCR-TCR, TCR-HLA and TCR-CMV co-occurrence, with a repertoire-size bias correction applied to TCR pairs. To estimate false discovery rates, a later analysis permuted the HLA or CMV assignments 20 times. A later analysis grouped co-occurring TCRs with DBSCAN, adding TCRdist sequence similarity when clustering within HLA-allele-positive subsets. Co-occurrence clustering excluded repertoires with fewer than 30,000 or more than 120,000 public chains, plus five with anomalous nucleotide sharing. TCRdb's version of the immuneACCESS table is confined to in-frame rearrangements and falls short of the full clone set. An unresolved V gene accounts for under half of the shortfall where checked; the remainder is of unknown origin. V, J and clone size reflect that table, while D and trimming were determined from the DNA. The sample has 300,000 or so clones on record, almost 85% of them singletons. The ten largest clones add up to roughly 2% of the sample.

The cohort was made up of 650 to 700 healthy bone marrow donors. At the time of sampling, all cohort members were nominally healthy, though unrecorded immune exposures were likely present. The donor tested CMV seropositive, placing the donor among the approximately 290 seropositive members of the cohort. A peripheral blood sample was provided by each donor, and peripheral blood mononuclear cells were used for TCR beta sequencing. Genomic DNA extraction from the blood cell samples was performed with the Qiagen DNeasy Blood Extraction Kit. A remark on this clone: Its target antigen remains unknown. Per-base qualities were not stored, and no clone one base away is much larger.

The sequence links TRBV7-9 to TRBJ2-7; too little of a D gene remains to name it. Material for sequencing was PBMCs. The source of this sequence is a woman in her 40s in good health and CMV-seropositive. The DNA sequence is TGTGCCAGCAGCTCCGATCTAAAGCTACACGAGCAGTACTTC. Its translation is CASSSDLKLHEQYF.